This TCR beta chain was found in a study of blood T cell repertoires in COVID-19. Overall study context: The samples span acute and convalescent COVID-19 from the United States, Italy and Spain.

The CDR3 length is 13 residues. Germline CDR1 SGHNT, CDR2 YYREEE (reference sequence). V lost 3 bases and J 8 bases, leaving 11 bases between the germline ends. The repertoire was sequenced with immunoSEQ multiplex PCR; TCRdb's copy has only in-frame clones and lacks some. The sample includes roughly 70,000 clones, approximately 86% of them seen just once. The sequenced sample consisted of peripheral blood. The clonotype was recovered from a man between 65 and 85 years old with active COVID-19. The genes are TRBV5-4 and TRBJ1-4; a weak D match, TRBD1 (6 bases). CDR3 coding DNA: TGTGCCAGCAGCTCCGAACAGGGCGAAAAACTGTTTTTT. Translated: CASSSEQGEKLFF.